The rows below give T cell receptor beta chains drawn from one sample of a study of CD8 T cells in ankylosing spondylitis. From the 5' RACE reads, TCRdb called clonotypes with MiXCR, one entry per CDR3 protein. The sample consists of a few hundred thousand distinct CDR3 sequences, under 25% of them appearing once. Material for sequencing was blood, either unsorted or a sorted T cell fraction (not recorded which). All receptors derive from a male donor with ankylosing spondylitis. Both conserved end residues are part of each CDR3. Fields, in order: D gene, J gene, V gene, clone size, CDR3 protein, CDR3 DNA. A D gene is named only where the DNA matches it firmly. The size of a clone is reported for some rows only, either as once, few or many, or as a class for expanded clones.

TRBD2 TRBJ2-7 TRBV5-1 many CASSRGGGDLVYEQYF TGCGCCAGCAGCCGGGGGGGAGGAGACCTCGTCTACGAGCAGTACTTC
TRBD1 TRBJ1-6 TRBV10-3 - CAIRTGESYNSPLHF TGTGCCATCAGAACAGGGGAGTCCTATAATTCACCCCTCCACTTT
- TRBJ2-1 TRBV7-8 - CASSLTGLWNEQFF TGTGCCAGCAGCTTAACGGGACTCTGGAATGAGCAGTTCTTC
TRBD2 TRBJ2-1 TRBV6-6 - CASGSGNYNEQFF TGTGCCAGCGGGAGCGGGAACTACAATGAGCAGTTCTTC
- TRBJ2-7 TRBV27 - CASSRQGNSYEQYF TGTGCCAGCAGTCGCCAGGGAAATTCCTACGAGCAGTACTTC
- TRBJ2-7 TRBV10-3 - CAISVGQDTYEQYF TGTGCCATCAGTGTTGGCCAGGACACCTACGAGCAGTACTTC
TRBD1 TRBJ2-3 TRBV7-9 few CASSVIRGQGDTQYF TGTGCCAGCAGCGTAATCAGGGGGCAGGGAGATACGCAGTATTTT
- TRBJ1-6 TRBV7-8 - CASSSTGTFNSPLHF TGTGCCAGCAGCAGTACCGGGACTTTTAATTCACCCCTCCACTTT
TRBD2 TRBJ2-7 TRBV5-1 many CASSAGLAVEQYF TGCGCCAGCAGCGCGGGACTAGCGGTCGAGCAGTACTTC
- TRBJ2-1 TRBV7-7 once CASSLQRSTSYNEQFF TGTGCTAGCAGCTTACAGCGGAGTACCTCCTACAATGAGCAGTTCTTC
- TRBJ2-1 TRBV27 few CASSLSRLAGNEQFF TGTGCCAGCAGTTTATCGCGACTCGCGGGGAATGAGCAGTTCTTC
- TRBJ2-3 TRBV9 - CASSVDQGLSAQYF TGTGCCAGCAGCGTAGACCAGGGCCTTTCGGCGCAGTATTTT
- TRBJ1-4 TRBV24-1 few CATSDPAGTGEKLFF TGTGCCACCAGTGACCCAGCCGGGACGGGTGAAAAACTGTTTTTT
- TRBJ2-1 TRBV7-2 - CATSPGSSYNEQF TGTGCCACTTCCCCGGGAAGCTCCTACAATGAGCAGTTC
- TRBJ1-6 TRBV6-2/TRBV6-3 - CASSSDKSGSPLHF TGTGCCAGCAGTTCGGACAAATCGGGTTCACCCCTCCACTTT
TRBD1 TRBJ2-3 TRBV20-1 - CSAIRTGSTDTQYF TGCAGTGCGATTCGGACAGGGAGCACAGATACGCAGTATTTT
- TRBJ1-1 TRBV7-9 - CASSKGQWTEAFF TGTGCCAGCAGCAAGGGTCAGTGGACTGAAGCTTTCTTT
- TRBJ2-7 TRBV4-1 - CASSLKGAYGQYF TGCGCCAGCAGCCTAAAGGGAGCCTACGGGCAGTACTTC
- TRBJ2-7 TRBV7-9 - CASSLIQGHEQYF TGTGCCAGCAGCTTAATTCAGGGTCACGAGCAGTACTTC